Shown below are 21 T cell receptor beta chains from a single sample sequenced in a study of blood T cell repertoires in COVID-19. The table came from immunoSEQ multiplex PCR; TCRdb's copy has only in-frame clones and leaves some out. The sample carries approximately 250,000 clones, around 80% recorded once. Sample: peripheral blood. The receptors were sampled from a human donor in a cohort sampled during active COVID-19.

CDR3 DNA: TGTGCCAGCAGCTTAGGCGGATCTAATTCACCCCTCCACTTT. This sequence encodes CASSLGGSNSPLHF. The V call is TRBV11-1, the J call TRBJ1-6; the D is unclear. The CDR3 totals 14 residues. The V gene's germline CDR1 is SGHAT and CDR2 FQDESV (reference sequence). V was cut by 1 base and J by 6 bases, with 7 bases left in between.

The V and J genes are TRBV11-2 and TRBJ2-7, with 8 bases matching TRBD2. The CDR3 has 14 amino acids. Germline CDR1 is SGHAT and CDR2 is FQNNGV. Trimming at V came to 7 bases and at J to 6 bases, leaving 11 bases not matched to a gene. CDR3 amino acids: CASTPSGGVGEQYF. The CDR3 nucleotides read TGTGCCAGCACCCCGTCGGGGGGGGTGGGCGAGCAGTACTTC.

This clone was recorded many times. The rearrangement uses TRBV4-1 and TRBJ1-5; 8 positions match TRBD1. The germline V gene encodes CDR1 MGHRA and CDR2 YSYEKL. The CDR3 runs to 16 residues. Unmatched junction bases numbered 8, after V lost 1 base and J lost 6 bases. CDR3 nucleotide sequence: TGCGCCAGCAGCCAAGCTCCGGTCAGGGGGCCTCAGCCCCAGCATTTT. Translating it yields CASSQAPVRGPQPQHF.

J is TRBJ2-3 and V is TRBV7-8, with unresolved D. The CDR3 covers 12 residues. Germline loops: CDR1 SGHVS, CDR2 FQNEAQ. V lost 5 bases and J 5 bases, leaving 8 bases between the germline ends. The CDR3 sequence is CASSPSLDTQYF. The CDR3 coding sequence is TGTGCCAGCAGCCCTAGTCTAGATACGCAGTATTTT.

The J gene is TRBJ2-3, the V gene TRBV24-1; TRBD2 might be the D (6 bases). The V end lost 5 bases, the J end lost 2 bases, and 13 bases lay between the germline ends. The length of the CDR3 is 15 residues. CDR1 is KGHDR and CDR2 is SFDVKD in the germline V gene. The CDR3 DNA reads as TGTGCCACCAGTGTAAATAGCGGAAACACAGATACGCAGTATTTT. Its protein is CATSVNSGNTDTQYF.

The chain joins TRBV18 to TRBJ2-5; the D gene is possibly TRBD1 (5 bases). The CDR3 is made up of 13 amino acids. V lost 3 bases, J lost 7 bases, and 12 bases lay in between. CDR1 and CDR2 (germline): KGHSH, LQKENI. The CDR3 protein is CASSPEGAVTQYF. The CDR3 nucleotides are TGTGCCAGCTCACCCGAAGGGGCTGTGACCCAGTACTTC.

The CDR3 here is CASSFGTGGVQPQHF. The CDR3 DNA reads as TGTGCCAGCAGTTTTGGGACAGGGGGCGTTCAGCCCCAGCATTTT. The V and J genes are TRBV28 and TRBJ1-5; 12 bases line up with TRBD1. The J segment lost 6 bases and the V segment lost 3 bases, leaving 3 bases of the junction unmatched. The CDR3 runs to 15 residues. CDR1 is MDHEN and CDR2 is SYDVKM in the germline V gene.

The chain is built from TRBV30 and TRBJ1-5; TRBD1 is a possible D gene (6 bases). The CDR3 contains 13 residues. Germline V gives CDR1 GTSNPN, CDR2 SVGIG (reference sequence). V lost 4 bases, J lost 1 base, and 8 bases lay in between. The CDR3 sequence: CAWTGESNQPQHF. The DNA of the CDR3 is TGTGCCTGGACAGGGGAGAGCAATCAGCCCCAGCATTTT. Using reference TRBV30 and TRBJ1-5 for the parts outside the CDR3, the full variable domain is SQTIHQWPATLVQPVGSPLSLECTVEGTSNPNLYWYRQAAGRGLQLLFYSVGIGQISSEVPQNLSASRPQDRQFILSSKKLLLSDSGFYLCAWTGESNQPQHFGDGTRLSIL.

The V call is TRBV18, the J call TRBJ1-2; 9 bases are a match to TRBD1. The CDR3 has 14 amino acids. Trimming took 2 bases from V and 8 from J; bases not matched to a gene: 6. Looked up from germline, CDR1 is KGHSH and CDR2 is LQKENI. The CDR3 is CASSPYDRGEGYTF. The DNA of the CDR3 is TGTGCCAGCTCACCATATGACAGGGGGGAAGGCTACACCTTC.

This rearrangement joins TRBV5-6 to TRBJ1-5; TRBD1 matches 7 bases. V was clipped by 2 bases and J by 0 bases; unmatched bases: 5. The CDR3 extends over 16 amino acids. The V gene's germline CDR1 is SGHDT and CDR2 YYEEEE. This chain's CDR3 is CASSFRTGGSNQPQHF. DNA of the CDR3: TGTGCCAGCAGCTTTCGGACAGGTGGTAGCAATCAGCCCCAGCATTTT. Complete variable domain (other parts from reference TRBV5-6 and TRBJ1-5): DAGVTQSPTHLIKTRGQQVTLRCSPKSGHDTVSWYQQALGQGPQFIFQYYEEEERQRGNFPDRFSGHQFPNYSSELNVNALLLGDSALYLCASSFRTGGSNQPQHFGDGTRLSIL.

The chain joins TRBV29-1 to TRBJ2-5; D not resolved. CDR3 length: 14 residues. V gave up 5 bases and J gave up 5 bases, with 18 bases separating them. The V gene's germline CDR1 is SQVTM and CDR2 ANQGSEA. CDR3: CSVRRSVGMETQYF. CDR3 in DNA: TGCAGCGTTCGCCGGAGCGTAGGCATGGAGACCCAGTACTTC.

The chain is built from TRBV14 and TRBJ1-4, with D possibly being TRBD1 (6 bases). Germline V CDR1 and CDR2: SGHDN, FVKESK. V was pared by 4 bases and J by 7 bases, with 13 bases between. The CDR3 runs to 14 residues. In DNA form, the CDR3 reads TGTGCCAGCAGCCTTCGGGGGGCGGGTGAAAAACTGTTTTTT. Translated, it gives CASSLRGAGEKLFF.

V usage is TRBV4-2 and J usage is TRBJ2-2; 8 bases map to TRBD2. The CDR3 has 19 amino acids. V gave up 1 base and J gave up 7 bases; unmatched junction bases: 17. In germline, CDR1 is LGHNA, CDR2 YNFKEQ. CDR3 coding DNA: TGTGCCAGCAGCCAAGTTTCTAGCTCCAGCGGGAGTGAGGGCGGGGAGCTGTTTTTT. Its protein is CASSQVSSSSGSEGGELFF.

This chain's CDR3 is CASGPSGLESDTQYF. The CDR3 nucleotides are TGTGCCAGCGGACCTAGCGGGCTCGAGTCAGATACGCAGTATTTT. The rearrangement uses TRBV7-6 and TRBJ2-3, with TRBD2 matching over 8 bases. V was clipped by 8 bases and J by 4 bases; unmatched bases: 11. This CDR3 region has 15 residues. CDR1 and CDR2 from the germline V gene are SGHVS and FNYEAQ. Drawing the rest from reference TRBV7-6 and TRBJ2-3, the complete variable domain is GAGVSQSPRYKVTKRGQDVALRCDPISGHVSLYWYRQALGQGPEFLTYFNYEAQQDKSGLPNDRFSAERPEGSISTLTIQRTEQRDSAMYRCASGPSGLESDTQYFGPGTRLTVL.

The chain combines TRBV6-4 with TRBJ2-1, with 8 positions matching TRBD2. J was trimmed by 5 bases and V by 5 bases; bases with no gene match: 5. The CDR3 is 14 amino acids. The V gene's germline CDR1 is MRHNA and CDR2 SNTAGT. The CDR3 DNA reads TGTGCCAGCAGTTCACTAGCGGCTAACAATGAGCAGTTCTTC. It translates to CASSSLAANNEQFF.

The chain recombines TRBV10-3 with TRBJ2-3; TRBD2 is a possible D gene (6 bases). The ends were cut back, 4 bases at V and 0 bases at J, with 11 bases in the middle. Germline V gene lookup returns CDR1 ENHRY and CDR2 SYGVKD. The CDR3 extends over 15 amino acids. CDR3 DNA sequence: TGTGCCATCAGTGTTAGCGGCCCTAGCACAGATACGCAGTATTTT. It codes for CAISVSGPSTDTQYF.

The chain carries TRBV18 and TRBJ1-1; 8 positions match TRBD1. The CDR3 runs 14 residues. J gave up 3 bases and V 4 bases, and 4 bases lay outside the gene matches. CDR1 is KGHSH and CDR2 is LQKENI in the germline V gene. CDR3 protein: CASSLGQGHTEAFF. The CDR3 region has the DNA TGTGCCAGCTCACTTGGACAGGGCCACACTGAAGCTTTCTTT.

This clone was counted at least ten times. The chain links TRBV6-4 to TRBJ1-1, with 7 bases lining up with TRBD1. The CDR3 contains 15 residues. Per the germline V gene, CDR1 is MRHNA and CDR2 is SNTAGT. V was clipped by 4 bases and J by 3 bases; unmatched bases: 8. The CDR3 sequence: CASSVETGRYTEAFF. CDR3 bases: TGTGCCAGCAGTGTCGAGACAGGGCGGTACACTGAAGCTTTCTTT.

The rearrangement links TRBV11-3 to TRBJ2-3; 8 bases match TRBD1. CDR3 length: 14 residues. Germline V CDR1 and CDR2: SGHNT, YENEEA. The V and J ends lost 5 bases and 3 bases, in that order; junction bases with no gene match: 4. The CDR3 nucleotides are TGTGCCAGCAGCCATCGGACAGGGACAGATACGCAGTATTTT. This gives the protein CASSHRTGTDTQYF.

J is TRBJ2-3 and V is TRBV2, with 11 positions matching TRBD2. The germline CDR1 and CDR2 sequences are SNHLY and FYNNEI. The trim removed 3 bases at V and 6 bases at J, leaving 5 bases unmatched. There are 15 residues in the CDR3. This CDR3 reads CASSDLSGRVDTQYF. CDR3 nucleotide sequence: TGTGCCAGCAGTGACCTTAGCGGGAGGGTTGATACGCAGTATTTT.

Only one count was recorded for this clone. The rearrangement links TRBV5-1 to TRBJ1-2; 7 bases agree with TRBD1. V trimming: 2 bases; J trimming: 4 bases; junction bases outside the gene matches: 11. This CDR3 is 16 amino acids long. In germline, CDR1 is SGHRS, CDR2 YFSETQ. The CDR3 spells CASSFGQAGNGYGYTF. The CDR3 DNA reads TGCGCCAGCAGCTTCGGACAGGCCGGGAATGGCTATGGCTACACCTTC. Complete variable domain (other parts from reference TRBV5-1 and TRBJ1-2): KAGVTQTPRYLIKTRGQQVTLSCSPISGHRSVSWYQQTPGQGLQFLFEYFSETQRNKGNFPGRFSGRQFSNSRSEMNVSTLELGDSALYLCASSFGQAGNGYGYTFGSGTRLTVV.